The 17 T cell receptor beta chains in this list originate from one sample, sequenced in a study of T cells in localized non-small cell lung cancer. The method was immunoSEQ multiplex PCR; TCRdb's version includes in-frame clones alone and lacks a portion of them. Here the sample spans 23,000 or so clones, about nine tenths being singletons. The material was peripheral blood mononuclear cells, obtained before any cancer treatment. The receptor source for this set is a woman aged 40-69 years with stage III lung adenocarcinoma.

DNA of the CDR3: TGTGCCAGCAGTTACTTTGTAGGAGCGGGGTACGAGCAGTACTTC. As protein: CASSYFVGAGYEQYF. The rearrangement uses TRBV6-5 and TRBJ2-7, with 7 bases that match TRBD2. Looked up from germline, CDR1 is MNHEY and CDR2 is SVGAGI. V shed 1 base and J 4 bases; nucleotides not matched to a gene: 7. The CDR3 loop spans 15 amino acids.

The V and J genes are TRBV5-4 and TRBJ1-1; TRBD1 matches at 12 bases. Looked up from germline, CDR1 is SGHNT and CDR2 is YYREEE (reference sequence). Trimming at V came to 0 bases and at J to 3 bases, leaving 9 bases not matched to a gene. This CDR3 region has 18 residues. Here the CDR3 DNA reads TGTGCCAGCAGCTTGGTAACATGGGGACAGGGGGCGTACACTGAAGCTTTCTTT. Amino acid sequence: CASSLVTWGQGAYTEAFF.

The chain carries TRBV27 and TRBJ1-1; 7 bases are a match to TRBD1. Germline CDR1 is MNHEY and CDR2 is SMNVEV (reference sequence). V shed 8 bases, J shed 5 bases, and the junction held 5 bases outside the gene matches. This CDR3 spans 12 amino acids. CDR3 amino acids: CASGDRNTEAFF. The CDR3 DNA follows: TGTGCCAGCGGGGACAGAAATACTGAAGCTTTCTTT.

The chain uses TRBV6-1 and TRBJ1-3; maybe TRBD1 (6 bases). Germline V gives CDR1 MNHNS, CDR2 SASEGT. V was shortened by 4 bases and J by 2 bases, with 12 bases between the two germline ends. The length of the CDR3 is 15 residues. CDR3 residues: CASSVQGRAGNTIYF. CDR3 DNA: TGTGCCAGCAGTGTGCAGGGGAGAGCTGGAAACACCATATATTTT.

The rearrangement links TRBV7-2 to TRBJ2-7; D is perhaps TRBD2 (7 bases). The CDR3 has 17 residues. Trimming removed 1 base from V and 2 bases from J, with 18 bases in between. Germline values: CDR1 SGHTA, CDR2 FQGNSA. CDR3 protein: CASSLVGRGAAAYEQYF. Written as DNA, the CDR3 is TGTGCCAGCAGCTTAGTGGGTCGGGGGGCAGCGGCCTACGAGCAGTACTTC.

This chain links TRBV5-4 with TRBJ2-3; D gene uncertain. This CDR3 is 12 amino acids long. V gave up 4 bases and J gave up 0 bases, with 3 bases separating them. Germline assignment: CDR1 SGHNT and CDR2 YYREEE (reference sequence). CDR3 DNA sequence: TGTGCCAGCAGCCCTAGCACAGATACGCAGTATTTT. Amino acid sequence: CASSPSTDTQYF.

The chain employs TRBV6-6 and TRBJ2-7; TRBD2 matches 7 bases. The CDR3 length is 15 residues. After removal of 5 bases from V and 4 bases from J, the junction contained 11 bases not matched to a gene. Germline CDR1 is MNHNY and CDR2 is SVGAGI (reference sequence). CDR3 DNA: TGTGCCAGCAGTGACCCAGGCGGGAGAAATTACGAGCAGTACTTC. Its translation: CASSDPGGRNYEQYF.

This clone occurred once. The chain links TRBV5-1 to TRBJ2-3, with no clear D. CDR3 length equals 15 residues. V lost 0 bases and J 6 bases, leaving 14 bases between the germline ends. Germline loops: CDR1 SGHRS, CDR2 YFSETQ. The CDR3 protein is CASSLVSGFQDTQYF. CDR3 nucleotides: TGCGCCAGCAGCTTGGTTTCCGGGTTCCAGGATACGCAGTATTTT.

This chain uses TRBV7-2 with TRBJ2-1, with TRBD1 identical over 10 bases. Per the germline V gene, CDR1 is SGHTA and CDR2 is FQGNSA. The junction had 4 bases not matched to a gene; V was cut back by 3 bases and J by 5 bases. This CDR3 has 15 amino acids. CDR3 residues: CASSLDRGSDNEQFF. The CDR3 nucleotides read TGTGCCAGCAGCTTGGACAGGGGGTCGGACAATGAGCAGTTCTTC.

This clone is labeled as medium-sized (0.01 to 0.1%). The CDR3 region is CASSVETTTEAFF. CDR3 coding DNA: TGTGCCAGCAGCGTAGAGACAACCACTGAAGCTTTCTTT. The rearrangement links TRBV9 to TRBJ1-1, with D uncertain. The V end was cut by 0 bases, the J end by 4 bases, with 7 bases between. The germline V gene encodes CDR1 SGDLS and CDR2 YYNGEE. The CDR3 is made up of 13 amino acids.

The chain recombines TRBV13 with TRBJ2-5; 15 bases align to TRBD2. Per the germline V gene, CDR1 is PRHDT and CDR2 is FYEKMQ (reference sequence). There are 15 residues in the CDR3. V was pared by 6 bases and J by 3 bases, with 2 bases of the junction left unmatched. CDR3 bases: TGTGCCAGCAGGCGGACTAGCGGGGGGGAAGAGACCCAGTACTTC. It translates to CASRRTSGGEETQYF.

CDR3: CASSPGLAGERTDTQYF. Written as DNA, the CDR3 is TGTGCCAGCAGCCCGGGACTAGCGGGGGAGCGCACAGATACGCAGTATTTT. This chain links TRBV7-9 with TRBJ2-3, with TRBD2 identical over 14 bases. The CDR3 length is 17 residues. The ends lost 5 bases at V and 1 base at J; junction bases unmatched: 5. Germline V gene data show CDR1 as SEHNR and CDR2 as FQNEAQ (reference sequence).

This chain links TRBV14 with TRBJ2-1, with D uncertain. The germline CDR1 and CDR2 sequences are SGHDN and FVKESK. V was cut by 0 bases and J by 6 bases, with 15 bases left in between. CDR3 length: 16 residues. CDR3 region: CASSQDLGFNSNEQFF. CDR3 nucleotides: TGTGCCAGCAGCCAAGATTTAGGGTTTAACTCCAATGAGCAGTTCTTC. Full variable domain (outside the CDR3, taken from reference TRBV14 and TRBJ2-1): EAGVTQFPSHSVIEKGQTVTLRCDPISGHDNLYWYRRVMGKEIKFLLHFVKESKQDESGMPNNRFLAERTGGTYSTLKVQPAELEDSGVYFCASSQDLGFNSNEQFFGPGTRLTVL.

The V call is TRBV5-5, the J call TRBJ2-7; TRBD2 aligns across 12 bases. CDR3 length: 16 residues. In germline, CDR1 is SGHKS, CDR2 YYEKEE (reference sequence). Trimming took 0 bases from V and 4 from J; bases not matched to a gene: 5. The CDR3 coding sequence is TGTGCCAGCAGCTTGGGACTAGCGGGAGTTACGTACGAGCAGTACTTC. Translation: CASSLGLAGVTYEQYF.

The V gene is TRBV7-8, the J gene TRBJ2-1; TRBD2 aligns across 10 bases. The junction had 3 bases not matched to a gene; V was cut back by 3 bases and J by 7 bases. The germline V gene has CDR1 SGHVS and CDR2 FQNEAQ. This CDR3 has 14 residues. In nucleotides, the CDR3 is TGTGCCAGCAGCTTCCTAGCGGGAGTAAATGAGCAGTTCTTC. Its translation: CASSFLAGVNEQFF.

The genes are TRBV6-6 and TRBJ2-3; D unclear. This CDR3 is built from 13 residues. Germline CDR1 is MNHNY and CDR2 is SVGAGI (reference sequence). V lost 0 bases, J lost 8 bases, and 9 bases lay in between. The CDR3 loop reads CASSYSVSVTQYF. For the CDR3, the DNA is TGTGCCAGCAGTTACTCGGTCTCGGTTACGCAGTATTTT.

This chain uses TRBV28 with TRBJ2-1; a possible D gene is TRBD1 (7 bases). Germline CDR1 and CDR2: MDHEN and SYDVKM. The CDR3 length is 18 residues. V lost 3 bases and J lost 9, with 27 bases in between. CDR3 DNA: TGTGCCAGCAGTTTGATTGGGGGTTGGACAGGAGGGCCCCCTGAGCAGTTCTTC. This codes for CASSLIGGWTGGPPEQFF.